This TCR beta chain was recorded in a study of synovial regulatory T cells in juvenile arthritis. Profiled with immunoSEQ multiplex PCR; TCRdb holds only in-frame clones, not every one. The listing records around 6,400 clones. Study-wide results and limits: CDR3 overlap with synovial Tregs was higher for iaTregs than other blood Tregs.

Turning to this clone: Its target is not known.

Germline assignment: CDR1 SGHTA and CDR2 FQGNSA. This CDR3 comprises 15 residues. No DNA was logged. V usage is TRBV7-2 and J usage is TRBJ2-1; the D call of TRBD2 rests on TCRdb alone, since no DNA is present to check it. The TCR sequence derives from a donor aged 2 to 35 with juvenile idiopathic arthritis. Input material: Treg cells from blood. Subset noted: remaining (HLA-DR-negative) circulating blood Treg cells. Here the CDR3 reads CASSSGLAGVDEQFF.